Listed below are T cell receptor beta chains from one sample, sequenced in a study of Ad26.COV2.S vaccination and SARS-CoV-2 variants. The protocol was immunoSEQ multiplex PCR, while the TCRdb copy is restricted to in-frame clones and leaves out a portion. The repertoire holds about 94,000 clones, approximately 77% seen once, with roughly 15% in the top ten. Sample: peripheral blood, taken after recovery from COVID-19. These receptors were taken from a human donor who had recovered from COVID-19. Both conserved end residues are part of each CDR3.

len: 16; j_gene: TRBJ2-3; v_gene: TRBV9; CDR3aa: CASSARTREFTDTQYF
len: 15; j_gene: TRBJ2-7; v_gene: TRBV7-2; CDR3aa: CASSFLERSSYEQYF
len: 14; j_gene: TRBJ2-1; v_gene: TRBV11-2; CDR3aa: CASSPEWNSGEQFF
len: 16; j_gene: TRBJ1-5; v_gene: TRBV29-1; CDR3aa: CSVVNLRVTGNQPQHF
len: 12; j_gene: TRBJ1-2; v_gene: TRBV6-1; CDR3aa: CASSEGGHGYTF
len: 15; j_gene: TRBJ1-4; v_gene: TRBV6-5; CDR3aa: CASSPGLLGNEKLFF
len: 16; j_gene: TRBJ2-3; v_gene: TRBV7-2; CDR3aa: CASRLKGRGGTDTQYF
len: 17; j_gene: TRBJ2-3; v_gene: TRBV11-2; CDR3aa: CASSSPPGHAGADTQYF
len: 15; j_gene: TRBJ2-2; v_gene: TRBV24-1; CDR3aa: CATSDRGTGTGELFF
len: 15; j_gene: TRBJ2-3; v_gene: TRBV9; CDR3aa: CASSVGGRYTDTQYF
len: 10; j_gene: TRBJ2-1; v_gene: TRBV12-2; CDR3aa: CASRYGEQFF
len: 15; j_gene: TRBJ2-7; v_gene: TRBV19; CDR3aa: CASSLGGSVAYEQYF
len: 14; j_gene: TRBJ2-1; v_gene: TRBV4-3; CDR3aa: CASSQPDSYNEQFF
len: 13; j_gene: TRBJ1-3; v_gene: TRBV5-1; CDR3aa: CASSSDRGNTIYF
len: 14; j_gene: TRBJ2-2; v_gene: TRBV6-1; CDR3aa: CASRVGGDTGELFF
len: 15; j_gene: TRBJ1-1; v_gene: TRBV6-5; CDR3aa: CASESLQGAGTEAFF
len: 17; j_gene: TRBJ2-5; v_gene: TRBV7-3; CDR3aa: CASSSSSSGRTSETQYF
len: 14; j_gene: TRBJ1-2; v_gene: TRBV2; CDR3aa: CASSEARGNYGYTF
len: 15; j_gene: TRBJ2-7; v_gene: TRBV19; CDR3aa: CASSIVGRNTYEQYF
len: 17; j_gene: TRBJ2-1; v_gene: TRBV11-3; CDR3aa: CASSLVTGLAISGEQFF
len: 15; j_gene: TRBJ2-7; v_gene: TRBV7-2; CDR3aa: CASSLRTSGKGEQYF
len: 14; j_gene: TRBJ2-7; v_gene: TRBV5-1; CDR3aa: CASSFPGRREEQYF
len: 12; j_gene: TRBJ2-7; v_gene: TRBV6-4; CDR3aa: CASSDGFGEQYF
len: 13; j_gene: TRBJ2-3; v_gene: TRBV14; CDR3aa: CASSPFLGDTQYF
len: 16; j_gene: TRBJ2-5; v_gene: TRBV27; CDR3aa: CASSLSGAPQTLTQYF
len: 10; j_gene: TRBJ2-7; v_gene: TRBV12-5; CDR3aa: CASGSYEQYF
len: 16; j_gene: TRBJ1-5; v_gene: TRBV21-1; CDR3aa: CASSNFRARGPKPQHF
len: 18; j_gene: TRBJ2-1; v_gene: TRBV11-2; CDR3aa: CASSLDRRVQGRYNEQFF
len: 15; j_gene: TRBJ2-1; v_gene: TRBV6-2/TRBV6-3; CDR3aa: CASSAVDRDFHEQFF
len: 12; j_gene: TRBJ1-3; v_gene: TRBV19; CDR3aa: CASRGGGNTIYF
len: 13; j_gene: TRBJ2-2; v_gene: TRBV29-1; CDR3aa: CSVETGNTGELFF
len: 14; j_gene: TRBJ2-5; v_gene: TRBV20-1; CDR3aa: CSAIELILGETQYF
len: 15; j_gene: TRBJ2-7; v_gene: TRBV20-1; CDR3aa: CSASFPRQASGEQYF
len: 15; j_gene: TRBJ2-3; v_gene: TRBV10-1; CDR3aa: CASSEGIQSTDTQYF
len: 12; j_gene: TRBJ2-5; v_gene: TRBV29-1; CDR3aa: CSVGLPQETQYF
len: 13; j_gene: TRBJ2-7; v_gene: TRBV5-6; CDR3aa: CASSQLAGGEQYF
len: 13; j_gene: TRBJ2-5; v_gene: TRBV7-2; CDR3aa: CASSLLTLETQYF
len: 15; j_gene: TRBJ2-1; v_gene: TRBV27; CDR3aa: CASSLGLSSPNEQFF